This T cell receptor beta chain was identified during a study of CD8 T cells in Susac syndrome (dated 2019 in TCRdb). With respect to the entire study: Of the Susac syndrome patients who were sequenced, 5 or 6 had clinically active disease and roughly eight were in clinical remission. Susac syndrome patients were therapy-naive, on corticosteroids (some also receiving IVIg), or on IVIg alone at blood withdrawal. Whether CD8+ T cell activation and differentiation in Susac syndrome was antigen driven was tested using repertoire sequencing. Study-wide findings and limitations: The number of individuals in the TCR sequencing and HLA analysis was acknowledged as relatively small. In patients with Susac syndrome, the CD4+ T cell repertoire showed no detectable clonal expansion.

Peripheral blood CD8+ and CD4+ T cells from healthy donors, Susac syndrome patients and multiple sclerosis patients were profiled by high-throughput TCR beta sequencing. Recently defined diagnostic criteria for definite or probable disease were met by the Susac syndrome patients. Bulk CD8+ and CD4+ T cells were purified by magnetic negative isolation, whereas CD8+ TEMRA cells were enriched by FACS. Blood was collected in EDTA tubes and processed within 24 hours, with PBMCs isolated through density gradient centrifugation. PBMCs intended for TCR sequencing were frozen in liquid nitrogen and were later thawed in a 37 degrees C water bath. The sorted or isolated CD4+, CD8+ and CD8+ TEMRA cells reached a purity of at least 90%. The CDR3 goes from the cysteine to the phenylalanine over 12 residues. Of the read, only the CDR3 DNA is kept; its 36 bases are in frame from base 1. V is pruned by 6 bases and J by 6 bases, leaving 2 bases of the junction without a gene match. CDR1 and CDR2 are drawn from the germline V gene (reference sequence): LNHDA, SQIVND.

Details on this clonotype: The specificity of this receptor is unknown. No base quality values were provided; no much bigger clone lies one nucleotide off.

RNA was extracted with the RNeasy kit and 0.5 to 1 ug was reverse transcribed using random hexamers. The immunoSEQ multiplex PCR assay, covering 54 Vbeta and 13 Jbeta segments, was used to amplify TCR beta CDR3 regions. To correct PCR amplification bias, a synthetic template baseline was used for both primer optimization and computational correction. The original pipeline was this. Only productive sequences were kept, with reads annotated to V, D and J genes according to IMGT and analyzed in immunoSEQ Analyzer. To calculate clonality, Shannon entropy was normalized by log2 of the number of productive unique sequences and then subtracted from one. For each patient and control, public and private clones were evaluated among the 100 most prevalent clones. A clone was defined as Susac-specific if it was absent from the healthy and MS cohorts, from around 960 published viral clones and from other ImmuneACCESS disease sequences. TCRdb redid the processing of the public reads, applying fastp at Q25 and MiXCR, and retained in-frame beta chains. Entries that share a CDR3 protein sequence are merged under the most common genes and DNA. None of the V and J calls come from the authors' own analysis; TCRdb made them. The sample table contains 170,000 or so distinct CDR3 sequences; only one count was recorded for around 94% of them. The top ten hold 0.085% to 0.1% of the sample.

The clonotype was recovered from a human donor with Susac syndrome. The sequenced material came from CD4+ T cells from PBMCs. Recombination linked TRBV19 to TRBJ2-1; 7 junctional bases match TRBD1. CDR3 region: CASRAGGNEQFF. The nucleotide sequence is given as TGTGCCAGTAGAGCAGGGGGCAATGAGCAGTTCTTC.